The T cell receptor (beta chain) under discussion was sequenced for a study of T cell responses to AZD1222 COVID-19 vaccine. The study, taken as a whole, reports: In the spike-specific TCR repertoire, nearly half reportedly target unmutated variant regions.

Trimming left V 5 bases short and J 3 bases short, with 11 bases between. The CDR3 has 14 amino acids. Germline V gene lookup returns CDR1 LNHDA and CDR2 SQIVND (reference sequence). The sample holds one count of this clone. The antigen remains undetermined. Some clones are missing from TCRdb's copy, which holds only in-frame ones; the method was immunoSEQ multiplex PCR. The sample lists under 200,000 clones; 90% were seen once. Specimen: peripheral blood, collected on day 0 of AZD1222 vaccination. The J gene is TRBJ1-5, the V gene TRBV19; D is unclear. This sequence was found in an adult in good health. The CDR3 here is CASSPGLLNQPQHF. CDR3 nucleotides: TGTGCCAGTAGTCCAGGCTTACTCAATCAGCCCCAGCATTTT.